This TCR beta chain was recovered during a study of a mutant IDH1 vaccine in newly diagnosed glioma. The time point: week 23, last vaccination. What each vaccine dose contained was 300 ug of mutant IDH1 20-mer peptide, accompanied by topical imiquimod. Assay: immunoSEQ multiplex PCR; the TCRdb copy retains only in-frame clones and omits some. The sample shows under 45,000 clones, about 81% of them seen only once. In the case of this clone: The antigen is undetermined.

The CDR3 has 16 residues. V trimming: 4 bases; J trimming: 5 bases; junction bases outside the gene matches: 5. The germline V gene encodes CDR1 MNHEY and CDR2 SVGAGI. The chain has TRBV6-5 and TRBJ2-1, with TRBD2 identical over 13 bases. This TCR came from a woman younger than 35 with glioma. Some clones in this sample may be carry-over from other donors' samples. The sequenced sample was PBMCs, obtained from a glioma patient whose treatment included an IDH1 peptide vaccine. CDR3 in DNA: TGTGCCAGCAGTTCCCCGGGACTAGCGGGAAACAATGAGCAGTTCTTC. It specifies CASSSPGLAGNNEQFF.